This TCR beta chain was sequenced for a study of T cell changes during pregnancy in multiple sclerosis. The repertoire was sequenced with immunoSEQ multiplex PCR; TCRdb's copy has only in-frame clones and lacks some. The profile covers tens of thousands of clones, with 93% appearing a single time and about 1.7% taken by the ten largest. This clone has more than one count but fewer than ten. This CDR3 comprises 12 residues. V lost 9 bases and J lost 1, with 10 bases in between. Germline CDR1 is SGHDT and CDR2 is YYEEEE. This sample comprised peripheral blood, obtained after pregnancy. This chain uses TRBV5-6 with TRBJ1-1; D is possibly TRBD1 (5 bases). This TCR was recovered from a female donor with multiple sclerosis, enrolled in a pregnancy study. The CDR3 here is CATTGGNTEAFF. CDR3 DNA sequence: TGTGCCACTACGGGGGGGAACACTGAAGCTTTCTTT.